The sequence of this TCR beta chain was determined in a study of blood T cell repertoires in COVID-19. V was cut by 4 bases and J by 2 bases, with 12 bases left in between. Germline V gives CDR1 KGHSY, CDR2 FQNENV. CDR3 length equals 14 residues. Data came from immunoSEQ multiplex PCR; TCRdb stores just in-frame clones and leaves some out. The sample consists of 200,000 to 250,000 clones, around four fifths of them appearing once. Patients in Seattle were enrolled during active infection, then followed longitudinally. V and J are TRBV16 and TRBJ2-7; TRBD2 is a possible D gene (6 bases). The TCR comes from an elderly woman with COVID-19, enrolled during active disease. Sequencing was performed on peripheral blood. CDR3 amino acids: CASSPSAGAYEQYV. Written as DNA, the CDR3 is TGTGCCAGCAGCCCCTCAGCGGGCGCCTACGAGCAGTACGTC.